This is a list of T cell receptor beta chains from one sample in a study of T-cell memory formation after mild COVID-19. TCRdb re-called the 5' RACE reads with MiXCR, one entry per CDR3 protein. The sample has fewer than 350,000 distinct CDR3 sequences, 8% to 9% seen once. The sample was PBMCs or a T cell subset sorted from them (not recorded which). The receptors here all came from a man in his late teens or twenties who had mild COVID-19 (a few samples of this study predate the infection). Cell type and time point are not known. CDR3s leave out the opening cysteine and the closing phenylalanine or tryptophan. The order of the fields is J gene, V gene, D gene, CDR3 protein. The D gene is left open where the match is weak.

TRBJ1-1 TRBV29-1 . SVRWGSYTEAF
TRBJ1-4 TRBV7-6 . ASSSARVVYPSEKLF
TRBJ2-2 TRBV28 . ASSLPQDAGELF
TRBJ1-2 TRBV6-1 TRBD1 ASSVSDREGYT
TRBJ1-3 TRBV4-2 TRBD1 ASRRTGGLSGNTIY
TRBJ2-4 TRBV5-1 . ASSPGQLLNIQY
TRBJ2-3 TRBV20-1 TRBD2 SASSAGSTDTQY
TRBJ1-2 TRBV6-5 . ASSLDSHYGYT
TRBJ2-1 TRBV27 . ASRLKAILRRDSYNEQF
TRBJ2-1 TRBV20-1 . SATGAGLQF
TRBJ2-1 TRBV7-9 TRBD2 ASRPSGGSSYNEQF
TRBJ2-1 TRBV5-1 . ASSSQGYHNEQF
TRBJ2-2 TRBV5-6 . ASSSRGLQAGELF
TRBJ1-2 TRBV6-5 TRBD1 ATRGVGALGYT